This passage covers 10 T cell receptor beta chains from one sample sequenced in a study of T cells in Graves' hyperthyroidism and ophthalmopathy. The investigators amplified TCR beta CDR3 regions from RNA transcripts. HTBI primers were the set used in a first-round RT-PCR of the TCR CDR3. From the multiplex PCR reads, TCRdb called clonotypes with MiXCR, one entry per CDR3 protein. The table has around 580,000 distinct CDR3 sequences, 16% seen once; the top ten hold around 19%. Material for sequencing was blood. The origin of the receptors is a woman aged 18 to 35 with Graves' hyperthyroidism.

This clonotype was picked up many times. The genes are TRBV20-1 and TRBJ1-2; D is perhaps TRBD1 (6 bases). From germline, CDR1 is DFQATT and CDR2 SNEGSKA (reference sequence). V lost 6 bases and J lost 1, with 12 bases in between. CDR3 length: 13 residues. In nucleotides, the CDR3 is TGCAGTGCAACGGACAGTTTTAACTATGGCTACACCTTC. Translated: CSATDSFNYGYTF.

The chain combines TRBV6-1 with TRBJ2-7; 7 bases are a match to TRBD1. The CDR3 is made up of 15 amino acids. Looked up from germline, CDR1 is MNHNS and CDR2 is SASEGT. Trimming took 3 bases from V and 3 from J; bases not matched to a gene: 8. Written as DNA, the CDR3 is TGTGCCAGCAGTGACCAGGGGACAGCTAGCTACGAGCAGTACTTC. This encodes CASSDQGTASYEQYF.

The rearrangement links TRBV7-8 to TRBJ1-1; no definite D call. V shed 1 base and J shed 3 bases, with 9 bases lying between them. CDR3 length equals 14 residues. CDR1 and CDR2 from the germline V gene are SGHVS and FQNEAQ. In DNA form, the CDR3 reads TGTGCCAGCAGCTTAGGGGCGGAACACACTGAAGCTTTCTTT. Its translation: CASSLGAEHTEAFF. Together with reference TRBV7-8 and TRBJ1-1, the CDR3 gives the full variable domain: GAGVSQSPRYKVAKRGQDVALRCDPISGHVSLFWYQQALGQGPEFLTYFQNEAQLDKSGLPSDRFFAERPEGSVSTLKIQRTQQEDSAVYLCASSLGAEHTEAFFGQGTRLTVV.

This clonotype occurred many times. The rearrangement uses TRBV12-3 or TRBV12-4 and TRBJ1-2; D gene unclear. The CDR3 has 11 amino acids. V gave up 5 bases and J gave up 8 bases, with 9 bases separating them. The CDR3 DNA reads as TGTGCCAGCAGTATAAGTGGCGGCTACACCTTC. It translates to CASSISGGYTF.

Comments on this clonotype: A much larger clone differs by one base, so this may be a read error. The chain joins TRBV20-1 to TRBJ2-7, with 12 bases matching TRBD2. The germline CDR1 and CDR2 sequences are DFQATT and SNEGSKA (reference sequence). The CDR3 runs 13 residues. As DNA, the CDR3 is TGCAGTGCGATGGGACTAGCGGGTTTCGAGCAGGACTTC. Translated, it gives CSAMGLAGFEQDF.

This rearrangement joins TRBV9 to TRBJ2-2, with D possibly being TRBD1 (6 bases). The CDR3 extends over 15 amino acids. CDR1 and CDR2 (germline): SGDLS, YYNGEE. Trimming removed 5 bases at V and 0 bases at J, with 11 bases between. The CDR3 DNA reads TGTGCCAGCAGTGCCGGGACAACGAACACCGGGGAGCTGTTTTTT. It encodes CASSAGTTNTGELFF.

The table lists this clonotype with many counts. The V gene is TRBV5-1, the J gene TRBJ1-1; D gene uncertain. CDR1 is SGHRS and CDR2 is YFSETQ in the germline V gene. The CDR3 runs 15 residues. V gave up 3 bases and J gave up 1 base, with 13 bases separating them. The CDR3: CASSSSARTNTEAFF. Here the CDR3 DNA reads TGCGCCAGCAGCTCCTCCGCGCGGACGAACACTGAAGCTTTCTTT.

This clonotype was observed a few times. The chain joins TRBV20-1 to TRBJ1-5; D call uncertain. Germline V gene data show CDR1 as DFQATT and CDR2 as SNEGSKA (reference sequence). The germline V and J ends were trimmed by 3 bases and 0 bases, with 12 bases remaining between them. The CDR3 has 15 residues. The chain's CDR3 is CSASLAGHSNQPQHF. The CDR3 bases are TGCAGTGCTAGCCTGGCAGGCCATAGCAATCAGCCCCAGCATTTT.

The sample holds many counts of this clonotype. V and J are TRBV18 and TRBJ1-2; D not resolved. The CDR3 has 12 residues. Per germline, CDR1 KGHSH and CDR2 LQKENI. Between the trimmed V and J ends, which lost 0 bases and 6 bases, there was a span of 5 bases. The CDR3 here is CASSPPGNGYTF. The CDR3 DNA follows: TGTGCCAGCTCACCACCTGGGAATGGCTACACCTTC.

V and J are TRBV18 and TRBJ2-3, with D unresolved. Germline values: CDR1 KGHSH, CDR2 LQKENI. The CDR3 loop spans 16 amino acids. The V end lost 6 bases, the J end lost 0 bases, and 16 bases lay between the germline ends. CDR3 protein: CASSPGARASTDTQYF. CDR3 DNA sequence: TGTGCCAGCTCCCCCGGAGCGCGAGCTAGCACAGATACGCAGTATTTT.